Presented here are 14 T cell receptor beta chains from one specimen sequenced in a study of CXCR3-negative and CXCR3-positive naive CD8 T cells. Libraries were UMI-labeled 5' RACE TRB cDNA. No DNA is given; TCRdb re-called the 5' RACE reads and lists each CDR3 protein once. The sample data list around 47,000 distinct CDR3 sequences. Sequencing was carried out using memory CD8+ T cells from blood. These TCRs come from a human donor in good health. Some clones in this sample may be carry-over from other donors' samples.

V gene TRBV7-6 combines with J gene TRBJ2-7; TCRdb outputs TRBD1, but without DNA this stays unchecked. The CDR3 consists of 13 residues. Germline CDR1 reads SGHVS; CDR2 reads FNYEAQ. CDR3 amino acids: CASSQGQGNEQYF.

The chain employs TRBV29-1 and TRBJ1-4. The CDR3 is made up of 16 amino acids. Germline CDR1 reads SQVTM; CDR2 reads ANQGSEA. CDR3 residues: CSVSLGTSATNEKLFF.

CDR3: CASSLGSGSTQYF. The chain employs TRBV12-3 or TRBV12-4 and TRBJ2-3; TCRdb calls TRBD1, which cannot be checked without DNA. This CDR3 has 13 amino acids.

The chain joins TRBV20-1 to TRBJ1-1. CDR1 and CDR2 (germline): DFQATT, SNEGSKA (reference sequence). This CDR3 is built from 14 residues. The CDR3 here is CSAPKSSDGTEAFF.

The CDR3 here is CASNTQGRMYEQYF. The chain joins TRBV7-9 to TRBJ2-7; TCRdb designates TRBD1, a call that cannot be tested without DNA. The germline V gene encodes CDR1 SEHNR and CDR2 FQNEAQ (reference sequence). This CDR3 has 14 residues.

The genes are TRBV29-1 and TRBJ2-7. The CDR3 has 13 amino acids. Germline V gene lookup returns CDR1 SQVTM and CDR2 ANQGSEA. CDR3 sequence reads: CSVEDEVGYEQYF.

The chain is built from TRBV28 and TRBJ2-7; lacking DNA, the TRBD1 call made by TCRdb goes unchecked. This CDR3 is built from 14 residues. The germline V gene has CDR1 MDHEN and CDR2 SYDVKM. CDR3: CASSIQGRTYEQYF.

The chain carries TRBV28 and TRBJ2-3; TCRdb picks TRBD2, but there is no DNA to check that call. In germline, CDR1 is MDHEN, CDR2 SYDVKM. The CDR3 loop spans 16 amino acids. The CDR3 region is CASRRIAGGGTDTQYF. Supplemented by reference TRBV28 and TRBJ2-3, the full variable domain reads DVKVTQSSRYLVKRTGEKVFLECVQDMDHENMFWYRQDPGLGLRLIYFSYDVKMKEKGDIPEGYSVSREKKERFSLILESASTNQTSMYLCASRRIAGGGTDTQYFGPGTRLTVL.

V usage is TRBV6-4 and J usage is TRBJ2-5; the D call from TCRdb, TRBD2, cannot be confirmed without DNA. The CDR3 spans 15 residues. CDR1 and CDR2 from the germline V gene are MRHNA and SNTAGT. The CDR3 sequence is CASSALAGGQETQYF.

The chain is built from TRBV5-1 and TRBJ2-7. The germline gives CDR1 SGHRS, CDR2 YFSETQ. The CDR3 contains 12 residues. CDR3 region: CASSSDIVEQYF.

J is TRBJ2-1 and V is TRBV19. Germline V lookup: CDR1 LNHDA, CDR2 SQIVND (reference sequence). The CDR3 has 15 residues. CDR3 loop: CASSYLGSSYNEQFF.

V gene TRBV29-1 combines with J gene TRBJ1-2; no DNA is available, so the TRBD1 call from TCRdb remains unchecked. Germline assignment: CDR1 SQVTM and CDR2 ANQGSEA. CDR3 length: 14 amino acids. CDR3 loop: CSVDRSPANYGYTF.

The chain recombines TRBV4-1 with TRBJ1-4. This CDR3 contains 16 residues. The germline V gene encodes CDR1 MGHRA and CDR2 YSYEKL. CDR3 amino acids: CASSHYNRATNEKLFF.

The genes are TRBV29-1 and TRBJ2-5; as DNA is missing, the TRBD2 call by TCRdb cannot be tested. The CDR3 totals 17 residues. The germline CDR1 and CDR2 sequences are SQVTM and ANQGSEA. The CDR3: CSVEVEDGRALGETQYF. The full variable domain, with the rest looked up from reference TRBV29-1 and TRBJ2-5, is SAVISQKPSRDICQRGTSLTIQCQVDSQVTMMFWYRQQPGQSLTLIATANQGSEATYESGFVIDKFPISRPNLTFSTLTVSNMSPEDSSIYLCSVEVEDGRALGETQYFGPGTRLLVL.